The entry below gives a single T cell receptor (beta chain) sequence along with its context. Antigen: not known. The sample belongs to a study of T cell responses to AZD1222 COVID-19 vaccine. V shed 6 bases, J shed 8 bases, and the junction held 9 bases outside the gene matches. This CDR3 is built from 14 residues. Germline assignment: CDR1 SEHNR and CDR2 FQNEAQ (reference sequence). Produced via immunoSEQ multiplex PCR; TCRdb's table is partial and in-frame only. The sample comprises 130,000 to 150,000 clones, 75% to 95% of which are singletons, and approximately 2.7% rests with the top ten. Study conclusions and caveats: No repertoire was sampled before or during the peak T cell response, only after it. Mostly white British, mostly female donors; authors suggested clonal diversity may be underestimated. Spike-specific TCR breadth and depth grew following two AZD1222 doses.

The J gene is TRBJ1-4, the V gene TRBV7-9; 7 nucleotides align to TRBD1. This clonotype was sampled from an adult in good health. The source material was peripheral blood, sampled on day 0 of MenACWY control vaccination. As DNA, the CDR3 is TGTGCCAGCAGATCGGGACAGCCCTACGAAAAACTGTTTTTT. Residues: CASRSGQPYEKLFF.